This is a list of T cell receptor beta chains from one sample in a study of spatial heterogeneity in lung cancer. One entry per CDR3 protein results from TCRdb running MiXCR on the 5' RACE reads. The profile covers under 150,000 distinct CDR3 sequences, with 12% appearing a single time and roughly 15% taken by the ten largest. Sequenced here: PBMCs, sampled at follow-up. The source is a male donor with early-stage non-small cell lung cancer. Both conserved end residues are part of each CDR3. D genes are given only for firm matches. Rows may omit the clone size; those that give it use once, few, many or a size class.

v_gene,j_gene,abundance,d_gene,CDR3aa,CDR3nt
TRBV5-1,TRBJ2-1,many,TRBD2,CASSLGTSPDEQFF,TGCGCCAGCAGCTTGGGGACTAGCCCCGATGAGCAGTTCTTC
TRBV28,TRBJ2-1,few,NA,CASASWAVHNEQFF,TGTGCCAGTGCCTCGTGGGCAGTACACAATGAGCAGTTCTTC
TRBV5-1,TRBJ1-1,few,NA,CASSRAGQSNTEAFF,TGCGCCAGCAGCCGGGCCGGACAGAGCAACACTGAAGCTTTCTTT
TRBV20-1,TRBJ2-1,NA,NA,CSASLQDQQFF,TGCAGTGCTAGTTTACAAGATCAGCAGTTCTTC
TRBV5-1,TRBJ2-3,NA,TRBD2,CASRPGLAGSTDTQYF,TGCGCCAGCAGGCCGGGACTAGCGGGTAGCACAGATACGCAGTATTTT
TRBV10-3,TRBJ2-1,few,NA,CAIGRDYNEQFF,TGTGCCATCGGACGGGACTACAATGAGCAGTTCTTC
TRBV7-3,TRBJ2-5,NA,TRBD2,CASSLTREGGETQYF,TGTGCCAGCAGCTTAACGAGGGAGGGTGGGGAGACCCAGTACTTC
TRBV19,TRBJ1-5,NA,NA,CASTLVGARAYSNQPQHF,TGTGCCAGTACCCTTGTCGGGGCCAGGGCTTATAGCAATCAGCCCCAGCATTTT
TRBV29-1,TRBJ1-2,few,TRBD1,CSVAVDRAAGYTF,TGCAGCGTTGCGGTCGACAGGGCGGCTGGCTACACCTTC
TRBV9,TRBJ2-7,NA,NA,CASSPGLRDEQYF,TGTGCCAGCAGCCCGGGACTGCGGGACGAGCAGTACTTC
TRBV7-9,TRBJ2-7,NA,NA,CASSLSLGAGEQYF,TGTGCCAGCAGCTTAAGTTTAGGGGCTGGGGAGCAGTACTTC
TRBV20-1,TRBJ1-2,few,NA,CSAVRANVRGDGYTF,TGCAGTGCCGTGAGGGCGAATGTTCGGGGGGATGGCTACACCTTC
TRBV29-1,TRBJ1-4,NA,TRBD1,CSVAQGATNEKLFF,TGCAGCGTCGCTCAGGGGGCAACTAATGAAAAACTGTTTTTT
TRBV5-1,TRBJ2-3,many,NA,CASSLEGFGTDTQYF,TGCGCCAGCAGCTTGGAAGGGTTTGGCACAGATACGCAGTATTTT
TRBV6-5,TRBJ2-1,NA,TRBD2,CATRLAGDNEQFF,TGTGCCACCCGACTAGCGGGGGACAATGAGCAGTTCTTC
TRBV5-1,TRBJ1-1,NA,NA,CASSSDRAYTEAFF,TGCGCCAGCAGCTCGGACCGGGCATACACTGAAGCTTTCTTT
TRBV27,TRBJ1-1,many,NA,CASSIQVNTEAFF,TGTGCCAGCAGTATACAGGTGAACACTGAAGCTTTCTTT
TRBV5-6,TRBJ2-7,many,NA,CASSSVEYEQYF,TGTGCCAGCAGTTCGGTCGAGTACGAGCAGTACTTC
TRBV6-6,TRBJ2-3,NA,NA,CASRPGVTDTQYF,TGTGCCAGCAGACCAGGGGTGACAGATACGCAGTATTTT
TRBV7-2,TRBJ1-1,NA,NA,CASSLARGGQYLFF,TGTGCCAGCAGCTTAGCTCGGGGAGGGCAGTATCTTTTCTTT
TRBV29-1,TRBJ2-1,NA,TRBD1,CSVELDRGGNKQFF,TGCAGCGTTGAACTAGACAGGGGGGGAAATAAGCAGTTCTTC
TRBV7-9,TRBJ1-6,many,TRBD1,CASSVGQGSSPLHF,TGTGCCAGCAGCGTGGGACAGGGGAGTTCACCCCTCCACTTT
TRBV10-3,TRBJ2-3,NA,TRBD2,CAMGTSGGADTQYF,TGTGCCATGGGGACTAGCGGGGGGGCAGATACGCAGTATTTT
TRBV20-1,TRBJ1-5,NA,TRBD1,CSARPTGAEDQPQHF,TGCAGTGCTAGACCGACAGGGGCTGAGGATCAGCCCCAGCATTTT
TRBV5-1,TRBJ1-2,many,TRBD1,CASSRQGDSGYTF,TGCGCCAGCAGCCGACAGGGAGATAGTGGCTACACCTTC
TRBV5-1,TRBJ2-1,NA,NA,CASSLYSYRVNELFF,TGCGCCAGCAGCTTGTATAGTTACAGGGTTAATGAGCTGTTCTTC
TRBV11-2,TRBJ1-1,few,NA,CASSSTIGNTEAFF,TGTGCCAGCAGCTCGACCATCGGGAACACTGAAGCTTTCTTT
TRBV20-1,TRBJ2-3,NA,NA,CSARDLFSGRPDTQYF,TGCAGTGCTAGAGATTTGTTTTCGGGGCGCCCAGATACGCAGTATTTT
TRBV10-3,TRBJ1-1,few,NA,CAISEVGRTEAFF,TGTGCCATCAGTGAGGTGGGGAGAACTGAAGCTTTCTTT
TRBV7-3,TRBJ1-1,few,NA,CASSLTSGRNTEAFF,TGTGCCAGCAGCTTAACGTCAGGGAGGAACACTGAAGCTTTCTTT
TRBV29-1,TRBJ2-5,NA,NA,CSVEQGAVQETQYF,TGCAGCGTTGAGCAGGGAGCGGTCCAAGAGACCCAGTACTTC
TRBV20-1,TRBJ1-1,medium-sized,NA,CSAPDRTAEAFF,TGCAGTGCTCCTGACAGAACAGCTGAAGCTTTCTTT
TRBV7-9,TRBJ2-3,NA,TRBD1,CASSRQGGDTQYF,TGTGCCAGCAGCCGACAGGGGGGTGATACGCAGTATTTT
TRBV9,TRBJ1-4,NA,NA,CASSVGLGNEKLFF,TGTGCCAGCAGCGTAGGCTTGGGGAATGAAAAACTGTTTTTT
TRBV3-1,TRBJ1-5,NA,NA,CASSLTPHQPQHF,TGTGCCAGCAGCCTCACCCCACATCAGCCCCAGCATTTT
TRBV20-1,TRBJ2-2,NA,NA,CSARIPDGRTGELFF,TGCAGTGCCAGGATTCCCGACGGCCGCACCGGGGAGCTGTTTTTT
TRBV28,TRBJ2-7,few,NA,CATRRWGIGDEQYF,TGTGCCACCCGCCGCTGGGGGATTGGCGACGAGCAGTACTTC
TRBV25-1,TRBJ1-6,NA,NA,CASTSSAGEGSPLHF,TGTGCCAGCACTTCATCCGCAGGGGAAGGCTCACCCCTCCACTTT
TRBV29-1,TRBJ2-3,NA,TRBD1,CSVSRDRETDTQYF,TGCAGCGTCTCCCGGGACAGGGAAACAGATACGCAGTATTTT